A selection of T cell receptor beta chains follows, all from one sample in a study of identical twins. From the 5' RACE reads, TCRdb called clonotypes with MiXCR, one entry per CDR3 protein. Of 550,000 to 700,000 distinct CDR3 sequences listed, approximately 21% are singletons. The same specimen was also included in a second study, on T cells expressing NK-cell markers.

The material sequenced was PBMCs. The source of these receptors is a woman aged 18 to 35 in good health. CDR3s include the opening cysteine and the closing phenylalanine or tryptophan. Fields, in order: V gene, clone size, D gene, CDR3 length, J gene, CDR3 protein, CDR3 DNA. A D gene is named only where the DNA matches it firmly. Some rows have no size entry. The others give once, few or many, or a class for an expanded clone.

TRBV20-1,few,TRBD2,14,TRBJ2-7,CSARETSGSDEQYF,TGCAGTGCTAGAGAGACTAGCGGGAGTGACGAGCAGTACTTC
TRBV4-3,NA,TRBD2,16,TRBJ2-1,CASSHLSRTSGNEQFF,TGCGCCAGCAGCCACCTAAGTAGGACTAGCGGGAATGAGCAGTTCTTC
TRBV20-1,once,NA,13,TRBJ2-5,CSAGGQLQETQYF,TGCAGTGCGGGGGGGCAGCTACAAGAGACCCAGTACTTC
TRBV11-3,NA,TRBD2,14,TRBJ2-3,CASSRLARSDTQYF,TGTGCCAGCAGTAGACTAGCGCGGTCAGATACGCAGTATTTT
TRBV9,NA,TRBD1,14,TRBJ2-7,CASSPRDRLYEQYF,TGTGCCAGCAGCCCCCGGGACAGACTCTACGAGCAGTACTTC
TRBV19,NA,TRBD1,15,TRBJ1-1,CASSAGQGVGTEAFF,TGTGCCAGTAGTGCGGGACAGGGGGTAGGCACTGAAGCTTTCTTT
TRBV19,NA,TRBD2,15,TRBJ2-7,CASSQASGSGYEQYF,TGTGCCAGTAGTCAGGCTAGCGGGAGCGGGTACGAGCAGTACTTC
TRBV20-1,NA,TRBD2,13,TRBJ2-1,CSSLAGENNEQFF,TGCAGTTCCCTAGCGGGAGAGAACAATGAGCAGTTCTTC
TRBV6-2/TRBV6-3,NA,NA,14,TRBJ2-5,CASRQLGGSETQYF,TGTGCCAGCAGGCAACTTGGGGGGTCAGAGACCCAGTACTTC
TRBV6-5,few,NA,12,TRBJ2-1,CASSYGRAEQFF,TGTGCCAGCAGTTACGGGCGGGCTGAGCAGTTCTTC
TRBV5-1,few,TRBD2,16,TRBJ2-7,CASSPRNSGRSYEQYF,TGCGCCAGCAGCCCAAGGAACAGCGGGAGGAGTTACGAGCAGTACTTC
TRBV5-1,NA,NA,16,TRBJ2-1,CASTSRRRGFYNEQFF,TGCGCCAGCACGTCGAGGAGGCGAGGATTTTACAATGAGCAGTTCTTC
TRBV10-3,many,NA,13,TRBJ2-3,CAISELGTDTQYF,TGTGCCATCAGTGAGTTGGGCACAGATACGCAGTATTTT
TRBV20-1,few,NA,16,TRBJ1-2,CSAWESLTGPSYGYTF,TGCAGTGCTTGGGAATCCCTGACTGGCCCGAGCTATGGCTACACCTTC
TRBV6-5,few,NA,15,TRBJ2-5,CASSYGAGLGETQYF,TGTGCCAGCAGTTACGGCGCCGGGTTGGGAGAGACCCAGTACTTC
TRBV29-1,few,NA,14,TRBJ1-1,CSVEKAGQTTEAFF,TGCAGCGTTGAGAAGGCAGGGCAGACCACTGAAGCTTTCTTT
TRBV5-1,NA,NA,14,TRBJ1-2,CASSPGDRYYGYTF,TGCGCCAGCAGCCCTGGGGACCGGTACTATGGCTACACCTTC
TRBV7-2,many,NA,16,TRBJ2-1,CASSLWLGSGAGEQFF,TGTGCCAGCAGCTTATGGTTAGGGTCAGGGGCGGGTGAGCAGTTCTTC
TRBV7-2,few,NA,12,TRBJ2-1,CASSLATTSRFF,TGTGCCAGCAGCTTAGCGACCACCTCCCGGTTCTTC
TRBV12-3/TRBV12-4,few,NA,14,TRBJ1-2,CASSFSSPDYGYTF,TGTGCCAGCAGTTTCAGCTCCCCGGACTATGGCTACACCTTC
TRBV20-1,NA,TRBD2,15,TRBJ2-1,CSAHSGRSRYNEQFF,TGCAGTGCTCATAGCGGGAGGTCTAGATACAATGAGCAGTTCTTC
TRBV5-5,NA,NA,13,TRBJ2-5,CASSLEARRTQYF,TGTGCCAGCAGCTTGGAGGCCCGGCGAACCCAGTACTTC
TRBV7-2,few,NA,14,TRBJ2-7,CASSPLYTGSEQYF,TGTGCCAGCAGCCCCCTCTATACCGGCTCCGAGCAGTACTTC
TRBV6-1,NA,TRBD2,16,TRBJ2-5,CASALISGGRYETQYF,TGTGCCAGCGCTCTTATTTCGGGGGGGCGATATGAGACCCAGTACTTC
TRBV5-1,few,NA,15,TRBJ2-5,CASSVPSRAYETQYF,TGCGCCAGCAGCGTCCCGAGTCGGGCGTATGAGACCCAGTACTTC
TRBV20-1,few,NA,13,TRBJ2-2,CSVAGLSTGELFF,TGCAGTGTTGCAGGGTTGTCAACCGGGGAGCTGTTTTTT
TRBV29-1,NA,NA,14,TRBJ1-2,CSVSLNRRGDGYTF,TGCAGCGTGTCGTTAAACCGAAGGGGAGATGGCTACACCTTC
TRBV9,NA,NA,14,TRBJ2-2,CASSIFRESGELFF,TGTGCCAGCAGTATCTTCAGGGAATCCGGGGAGCTGTTTTTT
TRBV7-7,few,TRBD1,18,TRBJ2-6,CASRSFTGGPTGANVLTF,TGTGCTAGCAGATCATTTACAGGGGGCCCTACTGGGGCCAACGTCCTGACTTTC
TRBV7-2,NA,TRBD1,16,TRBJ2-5,CASSLYGQGTQETQYF,TGTGCCAGCAGCTTATACGGACAGGGAACACAAGAGACCCAGTACTTC
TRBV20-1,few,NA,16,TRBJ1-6,CSARRGVGVTNSPLHF,TGCAGTGCTAGGCGGGGCGTTGGAGTTACTAATTCACCCCTCCACTTT
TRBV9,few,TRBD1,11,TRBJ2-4,CASSAGQAQYF,TGTGCCAGCAGCGCCGGACAGGCCCAGTACTTC
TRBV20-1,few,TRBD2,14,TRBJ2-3,CSAMTSGRADTQYF,TGCAGTGCAATGACTAGCGGGAGGGCGGATACGCAGTATTTT
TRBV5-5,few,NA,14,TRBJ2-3,CASTETYSEDTQYF,TGTGCCAGCACCGAGACGTACTCGGAGGATACGCAGTATTTT
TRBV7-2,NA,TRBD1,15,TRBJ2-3,CASTPQGVFTDTQYF,TGTGCCAGCACCCCCCAGGGGGTATTCACAGATACGCAGTATTTT
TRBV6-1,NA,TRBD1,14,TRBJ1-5,CATADRDSNQPQHF,TGTGCCACCGCGGACAGGGATAGCAATCAGCCCCAGCATTTT
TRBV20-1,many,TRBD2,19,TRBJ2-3,CSARDLLAGGPGWTDTQYF,TGCAGTGCTAGAGATCTCCTAGCGGGAGGGCCAGGTTGGACAGATACGCAGTATTTT
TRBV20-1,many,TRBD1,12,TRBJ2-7,CSASGQGYEQYF,TGCAGTGCCTCCGGACAGGGCTACGAGCAGTACTTC
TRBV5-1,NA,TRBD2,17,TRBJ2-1,CASSSSGGRVGGNEQFF,TGCGCCAGCAGCTCAAGCGGCGGGAGAGTAGGTGGTAATGAGCAGTTCTTC
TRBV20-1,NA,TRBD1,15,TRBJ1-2,CSARDRVTGDSGYTF,TGCAGTGCTAGAGATCGTGTTACAGGGGACTCTGGCTACACCTTC
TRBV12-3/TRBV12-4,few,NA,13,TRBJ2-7,CASTAFTLGEQYF,TGTGCCAGCACTGCTTTTACCCTAGGCGAGCAGTACTTC
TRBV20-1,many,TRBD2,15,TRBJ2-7,CSARIRERGDYEQYF,TGCAGTGCTAGAATTCGGGAGCGGGGGGACTACGAGCAGTACTTC
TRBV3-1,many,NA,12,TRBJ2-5,CASSPQAGTQYF,TGTGCCAGCAGCCCCCAGGCGGGGACCCAGTACTTC
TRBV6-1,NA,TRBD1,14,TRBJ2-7,CASTIRDRPYEQYF,TGTGCCAGCACCATACGGGACAGACCCTACGAGCAGTACTTC
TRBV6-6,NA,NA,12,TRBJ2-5,CASSYVRETQYF,TGTGCCAGCAGTTACGTGAGGGAGACCCAGTACTTC
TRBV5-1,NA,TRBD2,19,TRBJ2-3,CASSPPGTSGGDITDTQYF,TGCGCCAGCAGCCCTCCCGGGACTAGCGGGGGAGATATCACAGATACGCAGTATTTT
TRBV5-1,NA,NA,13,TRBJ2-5,CASSFTQAETQYF,TGCGCCAGCAGCTTTACCCAAGCAGAGACCCAGTACTTC
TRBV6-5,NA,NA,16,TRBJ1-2,CASSYSSRGQFYGYTF,TGTGCCAGCAGTTATTCCTCACGTGGACAGTTCTATGGCTACACCTTC
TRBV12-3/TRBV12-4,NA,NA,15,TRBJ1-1,CASSLGRHLNTEAFF,TGTGCCAGCAGTTTAGGCCGGCACTTGAACACTGAAGCTTTCTTT
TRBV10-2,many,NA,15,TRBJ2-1,CASSESLSGSDEQFF,TGCGCCAGCAGTGAGTCTCTTTCTGGGAGCGATGAGCAGTTCTTC
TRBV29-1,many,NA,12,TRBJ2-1,CSVEAAPEEQFF,TGCAGCGTTGAAGCGGCCCCGGAAGAGCAGTTCTTC
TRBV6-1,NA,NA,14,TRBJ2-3,CASSGLGGGNTQYF,TGTGCCAGCAGTGGTCTAGGAGGGGGAAATACGCAGTATTTT